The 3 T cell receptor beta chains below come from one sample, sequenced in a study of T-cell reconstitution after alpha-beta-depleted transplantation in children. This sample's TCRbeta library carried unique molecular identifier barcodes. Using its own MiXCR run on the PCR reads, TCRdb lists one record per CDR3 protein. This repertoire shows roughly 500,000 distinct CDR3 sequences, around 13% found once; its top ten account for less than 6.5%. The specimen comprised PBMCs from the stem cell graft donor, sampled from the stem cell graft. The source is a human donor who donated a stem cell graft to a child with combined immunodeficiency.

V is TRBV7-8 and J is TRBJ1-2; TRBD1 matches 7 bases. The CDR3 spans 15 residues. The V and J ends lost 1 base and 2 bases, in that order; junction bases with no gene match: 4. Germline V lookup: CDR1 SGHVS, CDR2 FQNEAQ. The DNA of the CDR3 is TGTGCCAGCAGCTTAGGTCAACAGGGGAACTATGGCTACACCTTC. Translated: CASSLGQQGNYGYTF.

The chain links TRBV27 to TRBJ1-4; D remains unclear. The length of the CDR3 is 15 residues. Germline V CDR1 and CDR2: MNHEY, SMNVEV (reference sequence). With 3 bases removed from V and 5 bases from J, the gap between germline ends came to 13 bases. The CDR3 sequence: CASSFRPSGNEKLFF. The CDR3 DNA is TGTGCCAGCAGTTTCCGTCCGAGTGGAAATGAAAAACTGTTTTTT.

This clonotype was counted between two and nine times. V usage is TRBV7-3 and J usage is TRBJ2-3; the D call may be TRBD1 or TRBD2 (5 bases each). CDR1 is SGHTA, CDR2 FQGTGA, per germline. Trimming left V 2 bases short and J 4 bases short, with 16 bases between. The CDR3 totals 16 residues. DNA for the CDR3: TGTGCCAGCAGCTTATTAGTTTGGCAGGGAGCAGATACGCAGTATTTT. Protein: CASSLLVWQGADTQYF.